This T cell receptor beta chain was observed in a study of blood T cells in healthy people across ages. Study summary: Capture by template switching was about one barcoded beta molecule per two T cells. Broader study findings: Diversity estimates from one million T cells were considered underestimates. Observed TCR beta diversity per million T cells went down as age went up. This fall followed a roughly linear course with age.

Extraction of total RNA produced a minimum of 5 micrograms from each sample. CDR1 and CDR2 from the germline V gene are SGHRS and YFSETQ. The CDR3 has 15 amino acids. Germline trimming cut 4 bases from V and 5 bases from J; bases unmatched to any gene: 8. The authors ran a second PCR of 7 to 11 cycles using a sample-barcoded 5' primer and a J-beta primer mix. TCRdb re-analysed the 5' RACE reads in MiXCR, keeping a single row per CDR3 protein. This repertoire shows about 1,500,000 distinct CDR3 sequences, around 42% found once; its top ten account for roughly 8.2%. This clonotype was counted only a few times. What it binds is unknown.

Input material: blood. The chain couples TRBV5-1 to TRBJ2-1; 8 nucleotides agree with TRBD2. The TCR originated in a woman aged 18-35 years in good health. Here the CDR3 reads CASSPGLARDNEQFF. CDR3 sequence (DNA): TGCGCCAGCAGCCCAGGACTAGCCAGGGACAATGAGCAGTTCTTC.